The 9 T cell receptor beta chains below all came from one sample that was sequenced in a study of blood T cells in healthy people across ages. Next came a second PCR, run for about 7 to 12 cycles, which used a sample-barcoded 5' primer along with a J-beta primer mix. TCRdb fed the 5' RACE reads into MiXCR, producing one record per CDR3 protein. The sample contains roughly 1.5 million distinct CDR3 sequences, approximately 43% of which appear only once. Sequencing input: blood. The receptors derive from a woman between 18 and 29 years old in good health.

J is TRBJ2-3 and V is TRBV27; D is unresolved. The CDR3 covers 15 residues. CDR1 MNHEY and CDR2 SMNVEV come from the germline V gene (reference sequence). The ends were cut back, 3 bases at V and 0 bases at J, with 10 bases in the middle. The CDR3 here is CASSFAGFSTDTQYF. Here the CDR3 DNA reads TGTGCCAGCAGTTTTGCAGGTTTTAGCACAGATACGCAGTATTTT.

The chain couples TRBV29-1 to TRBJ2-7; unclear D gene. Between the trimmed V and J ends, which lost 1 base and 0 bases, there was a span of 4 bases. This CDR3 has 12 amino acids. Germline V CDR1 and CDR2: SQVTM, ANQGSEA. Here the CDR3 reads CSVEGHSYEQYF. DNA for the CDR3: TGCAGCGTTGAAGGACACTCCTACGAGCAGTACTTC.

The chain combines TRBV11-2 with TRBJ2-1; 10 nucleotides align to TRBD1. Germline loops: CDR1 SGHAT, CDR2 FQNNGV. The CDR3 runs 15 residues. V was pared by 4 bases and J by 6 bases, with 6 bases of the junction left unmatched. As DNA, the CDR3 is TGTGCCAGCAGCTCCCGGACAGGGGGAGGCAATGAGCAGTTCTTC. This gives the protein CASSSRTGGGNEQFF.

The chain employs TRBV5-1 and TRBJ1-6; D is undetermined. Germline CDR1 reads SGHRS; CDR2 reads YFSETQ. The CDR3 consists of 15 residues. The ends were cut back, 0 bases at V and 7 bases at J, with 11 bases in the middle. The CDR3 DNA follows: TGCGCCAGCAGCTTGGAGGAGAGGACCAATTCACCCCTCCACTTT. Protein sequence: CASSLEERTNSPLHF.

J is TRBJ1-1 and V is TRBV7-2; TRBD1 matches at 7 bases. Germline values: CDR1 SGHTA, CDR2 FQGNSA. The CDR3 sequence is 15 residues long. The V and J ends lost 5 bases and 0 bases, in that order; junction bases with no gene match: 6. The CDR3 loop reads CASSTGTDMNTEAFF. The CDR3 nucleotides are TGTGCCAGCAGCACAGGGACAGACATGAACACTGAAGCTTTCTTT.

V usage is TRBV20-1 and J usage is TRBJ2-1; D is unclear. Trimming took 8 bases from V and 10 from J, leaving 15 bases between them. The CDR3 contains 11 residues. In germline, CDR1 is DFQATT, CDR2 SNEGSKA (reference sequence). The CDR3 DNA reads TGCAGTCCGGCGAGGTTTCGAGAGCAGTTCTTC. It is translated as CSPARFREQFF.

This clonotype was recorded at least ten times. The chain combines TRBV6-2 or TRBV6-3 with TRBJ1-5; weak D call: TRBD1 (5 bases). The germline V and J ends were trimmed by 2 bases and 4 bases, with 9 bases remaining between them. The length of the CDR3 is 14 residues. Germline CDR1 reads MNHEY; CDR2 reads SVGEGT. CDR3 DNA: TGTGCCAGCAGTTACGGTGGGGGGAATCAGCCCCAGCATTTT. Its protein is CASSYGGGNQPQHF.

This clonotype came up many times. The genes are TRBV12-3 or TRBV12-4 and TRBJ1-2, with unresolved D. V dropped 3 bases and J dropped 0 bases, with 8 bases sitting between them. The CDR3 runs to 14 residues. CDR3 region: CASSFLPTNYGYTF. CDR3 nucleotide sequence: TGTGCCAGCAGTTTCCTTCCCACTAACTATGGCTACACCTTC.

The genes are TRBV10-3 and TRBJ1-2; no clear D gene. Germline loops: CDR1 ENHRY, CDR2 SYGVKD. V lost 2 bases, J lost 7 bases, and 14 bases lay in between. CDR3 size: 14 residues. The chain's CDR3 is CAISEAAGIRGYTF. CDR3 in DNA: TGTGCCATCAGTGAGGCCGCCGGGATCCGTGGCTACACCTTC.